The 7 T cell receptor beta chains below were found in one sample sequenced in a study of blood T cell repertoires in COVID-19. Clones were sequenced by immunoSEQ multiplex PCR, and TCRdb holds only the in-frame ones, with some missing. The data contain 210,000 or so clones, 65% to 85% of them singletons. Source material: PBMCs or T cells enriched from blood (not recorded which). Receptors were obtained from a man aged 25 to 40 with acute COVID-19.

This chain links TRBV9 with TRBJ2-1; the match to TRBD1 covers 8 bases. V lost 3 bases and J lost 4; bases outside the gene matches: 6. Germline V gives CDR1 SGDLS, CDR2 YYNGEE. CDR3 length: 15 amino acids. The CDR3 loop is CASSARRQGYNEQFF. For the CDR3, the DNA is TGTGCCAGCAGCGCTCGAAGACAGGGGTACAATGAGCAGTTCTTC.

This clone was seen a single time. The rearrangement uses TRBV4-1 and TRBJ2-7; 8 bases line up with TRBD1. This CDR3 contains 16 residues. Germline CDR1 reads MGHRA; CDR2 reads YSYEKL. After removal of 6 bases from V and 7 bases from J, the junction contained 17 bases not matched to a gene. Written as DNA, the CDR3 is TGCGCCAGCAGTCGATCCCCGGGACAGGCTATTCAGGAGCAGTACTTC. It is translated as CASSRSPGQAIQEQYF.

This CDR3 reads CASSFSLRPQHF. The CDR3 DNA reads TGTGCCAGCAGTTTTAGTCTTCGCCCCCAGCATTTT. V gene TRBV28 combines with J gene TRBJ1-5, with D unclear. Germline CDR1 MDHEN, CDR2 SYDVKM. The ends were cut back, 3 bases at V and 10 bases at J, with 10 bases in the middle. The length of the CDR3 is 12 residues.

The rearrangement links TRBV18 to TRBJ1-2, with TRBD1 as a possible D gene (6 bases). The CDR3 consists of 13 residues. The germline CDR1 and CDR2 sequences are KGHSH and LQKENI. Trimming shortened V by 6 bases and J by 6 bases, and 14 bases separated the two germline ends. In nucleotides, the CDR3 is TGTGCCAGCTCCCCAGGGGAGCGGCATGGCTACACCTTC. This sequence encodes CASSPGERHGYTF.

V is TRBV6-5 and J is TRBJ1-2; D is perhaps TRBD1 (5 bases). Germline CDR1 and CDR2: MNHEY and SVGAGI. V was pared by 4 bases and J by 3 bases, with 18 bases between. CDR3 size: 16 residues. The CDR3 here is CASSSAGQGNHYGYTF. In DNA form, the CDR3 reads TGTGCCAGCAGTTCCGCGGGGCAGGGAAATCACTATGGCTACACCTTC.

CDR3 DNA: TGTGCCATCAGTTCAACAGGGGCCGTTGGTGAGACCCAGTACTTC. It encodes CAISSTGAVGETQYF. V gene TRBV10-3 combines with J gene TRBJ2-5; 7 bases line up with TRBD1. CDR1 and CDR2 (germline): ENHRY, SYGVKD. This CDR3 spans 15 amino acids. V shed 5 bases and J 5 bases; nucleotides not matched to a gene: 11.

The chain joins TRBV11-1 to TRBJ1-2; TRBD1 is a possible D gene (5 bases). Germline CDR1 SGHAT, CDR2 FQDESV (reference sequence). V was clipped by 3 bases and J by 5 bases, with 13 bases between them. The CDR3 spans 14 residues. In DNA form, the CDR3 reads TGTGCCAGCAGCTTCCAGGGTGGGGCTTATGGCTACACCTTC. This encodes CASSFQGGAYGYTF.